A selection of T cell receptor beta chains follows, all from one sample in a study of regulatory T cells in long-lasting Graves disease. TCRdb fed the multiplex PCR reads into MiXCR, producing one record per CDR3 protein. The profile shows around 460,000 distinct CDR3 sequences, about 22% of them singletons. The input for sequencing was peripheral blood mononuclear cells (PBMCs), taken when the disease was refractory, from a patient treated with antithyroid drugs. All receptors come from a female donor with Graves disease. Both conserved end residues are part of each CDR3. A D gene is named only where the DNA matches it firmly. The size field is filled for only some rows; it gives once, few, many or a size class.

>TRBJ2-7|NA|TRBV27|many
CASSFGSRGYEQYF
TGTGCCAGCAGTTTCGGATCGCGGGGCTACGAGCAGTACTTC
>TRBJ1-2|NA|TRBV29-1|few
CSVEEDSSYGYTF
TGCAGCGTTGAAGAAGACAGTTCCTATGGCTACACCTTC
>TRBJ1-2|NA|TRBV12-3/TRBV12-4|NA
CASSLRTRRGYTF
TGTGCCAGCAGTTTAAGGACACGACGGGGCTACACCTTC
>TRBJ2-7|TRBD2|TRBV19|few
CASSPRGGESDEQYF
TGTGCCAGTAGCCCCCGGGGGGGAGAAAGTGACGAGCAGTACTTC
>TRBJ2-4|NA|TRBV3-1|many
CASSHRYLKNIQYF
TGTGCCAGCAGCCACAGGTACCTCAAAAACATTCAGTACTTC
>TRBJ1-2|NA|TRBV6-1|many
CASSQRQAYGYTF
TGTGCCAGCAGCCAACGACAGGCCTATGGCTACACCTTC
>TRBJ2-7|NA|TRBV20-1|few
CSARDGPGYYDKEQYF
TGCAGTGCTAGAGATGGTCCCGGGTATTACGATAAAGAGCAGTACTTC
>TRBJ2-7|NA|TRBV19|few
CATWGGQVPLEQYF
TGTGCCACCTGGGGGGGACAGGTACCTCTCGAGCAGTACTTC
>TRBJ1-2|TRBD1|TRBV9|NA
CASSTGQGARDYYGYTF
TGTGCCAGCAGCACAGGACAGGGGGCGAGAGACTACTATGGCTACACCTTC
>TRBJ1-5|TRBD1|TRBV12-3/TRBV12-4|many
CASSWRTGIQPQHF
TGTGCCAGCAGTTGGCGGACAGGGATTCAGCCCCAGCATTTT
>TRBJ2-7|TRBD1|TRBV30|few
CAWSVGQGGYEQYF
TGTGCCTGGAGTGTGGGACAGGGGGGTTACGAGCAGTACTTC
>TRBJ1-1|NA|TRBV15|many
CATSRPRVGKTEAFF
TGTGCCACCAGCAGACCTAGGGTGGGCAAGACTGAAGCTTTCTTT
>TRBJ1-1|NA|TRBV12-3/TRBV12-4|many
CASSLVGPEAFF
TGTGCCAGCAGTTTGGTCGGACCCGAAGCTTTCTTT
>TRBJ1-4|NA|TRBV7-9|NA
CASSPPRAEEKLFF
TGTGCCAGCAGCCCCCCCCGAGCGGAGGAAAAACTGTTTTTT
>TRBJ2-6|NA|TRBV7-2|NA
CASSLALSGANVLTF
TGTGCCAGCAGCTTGGCCCTTTCTGGGGCCAACGTCCTGACTTTC
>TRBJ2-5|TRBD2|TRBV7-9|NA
CASSLATGLGFETQYF
TGTGCCAGCAGCTTAGCTACGGGACTAGGCTTTGAGACCCAGTACTTC
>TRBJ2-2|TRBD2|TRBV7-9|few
CASSLLRERTGELFF
TGTGCCAGCAGCTTACTGCGGGAGAGGACCGGGGAGCTGTTTTTT
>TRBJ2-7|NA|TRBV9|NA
CASSVVDGPLHEQYF
TGTGCCAGCAGCGTAGTGGACGGACCCCTCCACGAGCAGTACTTC
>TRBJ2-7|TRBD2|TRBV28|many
CASSSPGLGVYEQYF
TGTGCCAGCAGTTCACCGGGACTAGGAGTCTACGAGCAGTACTTC
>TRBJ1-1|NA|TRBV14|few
CASSQLPDTEAFF
TGTGCCAGCAGCCAGTTACCCGACACTGAAGCTTTCTTT
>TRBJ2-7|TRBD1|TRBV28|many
CASSFRRRGQGLPPGEQYF
TGTGCCAGCAGTTTCCGCCGAAGGGGACAGGGGTTACCACCTGGCGAGCAGTACTTC
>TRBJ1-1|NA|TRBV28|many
CASSFRGAYTEAFF
TGTGCCAGCAGTTTTCGGGGGGCGTACACTGAAGCTTTCTTT
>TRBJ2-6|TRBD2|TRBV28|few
CASSLRAGLLSGANVLTF
TGTGCCAGCAGTTTGCGAGCGGGACTCCTCTCTGGGGCCAACGTCCTGACTTTC
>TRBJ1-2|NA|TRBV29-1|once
CSVGELTGSAYTF
TGCAGCGTGGGAGAACTTACAGGGTCTGCCTACACCTTC
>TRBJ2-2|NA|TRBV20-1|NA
CSARFSNTGELFF
TGCAGTGCTAGGTTCAGCAACACCGGGGAGCTGTTTTTT
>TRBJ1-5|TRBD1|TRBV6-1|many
CASNLDRDNQPQHF
TGTGCCAGCAACCTGGACAGGGACAATCAGCCCCAGCATTTT
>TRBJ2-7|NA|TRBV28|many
CASSFPRGSYEQYF
TGTGCCAGCAGCTTCCCACGAGGATCCTACGAGCAGTACTTC
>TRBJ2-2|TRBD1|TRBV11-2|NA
CASSLGVQGARTGEPFF
TGTGCCAGCAGCTTAGGGGTACAGGGGGCTCGTACCGGGGAGCCGTTTTTT
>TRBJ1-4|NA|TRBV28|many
CASSSQFDATNEKLFF
TGTGCCAGCAGTTCACAGTTCGATGCAACTAATGAAAAACTGTTTTTT
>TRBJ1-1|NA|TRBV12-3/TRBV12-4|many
CASRWGTNTEAFF
TGTGCCAGCAGATGGGGGACGAACACTGAAGCTTTCTTT
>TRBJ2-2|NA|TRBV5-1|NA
CASSFYGRNTGELFF
TGCGCCAGCAGCTTCTACGGCAGGAACACCGGGGAGCTGTTTTTT
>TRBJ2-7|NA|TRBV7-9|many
CASSFAGSSYEQYF
TGTGCCAGCAGCTTCGCCGGCAGTTCCTACGAGCAGTACTTC
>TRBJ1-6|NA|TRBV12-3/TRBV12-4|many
CASSYGGRSPLHF
TGTGCCAGCAGTTACGGGGGACGGTCACCCCTCCACTTT
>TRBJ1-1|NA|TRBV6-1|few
CASRAGENIEAFF
TGTGCCAGCCGTGCAGGGGAAAACATTGAAGCTTTCTTT
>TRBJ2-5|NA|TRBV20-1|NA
CSAPGGETQYF
TGCAGTGCTCCAGGGGGGGAGACCCAGTACTTC
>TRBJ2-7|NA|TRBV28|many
CASSLWGQGSYEQYF
TGTGCCAGCAGTTTATGGGGCCAGGGATCCTACGAGCAGTACTTC
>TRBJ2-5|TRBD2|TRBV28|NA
CASTISGRGQETQYF
TGTGCCAGCACCATTAGCGGGAGGGGCCAAGAGACCCAGTACTTC
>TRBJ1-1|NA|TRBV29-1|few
CSVEMGQGPMNTEAFF
TGCAGCGTTGAAATGGGCCAGGGGCCGATGAACACTGAAGCTTTCTTT
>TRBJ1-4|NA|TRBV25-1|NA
CASSPPRGLWGEKLFF
TGTGCCAGCAGTCCTCCGCGGGGGTTGTGGGGTGAAAAACTGTTTTTT
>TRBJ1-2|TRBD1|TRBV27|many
CASRRQGISLNYGYTF
TGTGCCAGCCGACGACAGGGGATTAGTTTGAACTATGGCTACACCTTC
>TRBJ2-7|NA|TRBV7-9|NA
CATSSLGGRVYEQYF
TGTGCCACCTCGTCCCTGGGGGGCAGGGTCTACGAGCAGTACTTC
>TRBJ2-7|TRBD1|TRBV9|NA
CASSVGWDSNYEQYF
TGTGCCAGCAGCGTGGGGTGGGACAGCAACTACGAGCAGTACTTC
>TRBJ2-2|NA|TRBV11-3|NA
CASSSRSLGQQGSGELFF
TGTGCCAGCAGTTCTAGGTCACTCGGCCAACAGGGATCCGGGGAGCTGTTTTTT
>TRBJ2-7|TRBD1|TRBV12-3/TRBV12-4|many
CASSLVQGDYEQYF
TGTGCCAGCAGTTTAGTACAGGGGGATTACGAGCAGTACTTC
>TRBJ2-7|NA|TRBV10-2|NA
CASRGAWGYEQYF
TGCGCCTCCCGGGGTGCGTGGGGCTACGAGCAGTACTTC
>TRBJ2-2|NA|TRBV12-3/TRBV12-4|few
CASTARTGELFF
TGTGCCAGCACCGCGCGGACCGGGGAGCTGTTTTTT
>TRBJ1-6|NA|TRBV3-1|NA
CASSQESRAYNSPLHF
TGTGCCAGCAGCCAAGAAAGCAGGGCCTATAATTCACCCCTCCACTTT
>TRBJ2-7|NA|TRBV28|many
CASTSDYLKSYEQYF
TGTGCCAGCACCTCGGACTATCTCAAGTCCTACGAGCAGTACTTC
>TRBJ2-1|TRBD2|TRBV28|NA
CASSNAGDSYNEQFF
TGTGCCAGCAGTAACGCGGGGGACTCCTACAATGAGCAGTTCTTC
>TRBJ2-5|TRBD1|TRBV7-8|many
CASSLGAGQGALETQYF
TGTGCCAGCAGCTTAGGGGCCGGACAGGGGGCGTTGGAGACCCAGTACTTC
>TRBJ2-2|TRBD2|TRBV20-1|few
CSARDSSWGGTGELFF
TGCAGTGCTAGAGATTCATCCTGGGGGGGCACCGGGGAGCTGTTTTTT
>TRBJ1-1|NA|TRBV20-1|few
CSARGLVRRVENTEAFF
TGCAGTGCTAGAGGATTGGTCAGGAGGGTGGAGAACACTGAAGCTTTCTTT
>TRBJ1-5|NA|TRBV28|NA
CASNSPRGQPQHF
TGTGCCAGCAATTCTCCGCGGGGGCAGCCCCAGCATTTT
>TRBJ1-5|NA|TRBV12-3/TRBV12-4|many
CASSLARIGSDQPQHF
TGTGCCAGCAGTTTAGCGCGAATAGGGTCGGATCAGCCCCAGCATTTT